Listed below are T cell receptor beta chains from one sample, sequenced in a study of CD8 T cells in ankylosing spondylitis. TCRdb passed the 5' RACE reads through MiXCR, listing each CDR3 protein once. The data hold more than 500,000 distinct CDR3 sequences, with 5.3% observed a single time. Sequenced sample: blood, either unsorted or a sorted T cell fraction (not recorded which). The receptors stem from a male donor with ankylosing spondylitis. Both conserved end residues are part of each CDR3. Each record gives: V gene, J gene, clone size, D gene, CDR3 protein, CDR3 DNA. The D gene is left open where the match is weak. Size tells how often a clone was seen (once, few, many) or the class of an expanded clone, and some rows leave it out.

v_call: TRBV5-1; j_call: TRBJ2-1; clone_size: many; d_call: TRBD2; cdr3_aa: CASSTILAGGLYQFF; cdr3_nt: TGCGCCAGCAGCACAATACTAGCGGGAGGGCTTTACCAGTTCTTC
v_call: TRBV6-4; j_call: TRBJ2-3; clone_size: many; d_call: .; cdr3_aa: CASSRTPAGSTDTQYF; cdr3_nt: TGTGCCAGCAGCCGGACACCGGCAGGGAGCACAGATACGCAGTATTTT
v_call: TRBV7-9; j_call: TRBJ1-4; clone_size: few; d_call: .; cdr3_aa: CASSLVADEKLFF; cdr3_nt: TGTGCCAGCAGCTTAGTAGCGGATGAAAAACTGTTTTTT
v_call: TRBV7-2; j_call: TRBJ2-3; clone_size: .; d_call: .; cdr3_aa: CASSSFNPDTQYF; cdr3_nt: TGTGCCAGCAGCTCCTTTAACCCAGATACGCAGTATTTT
v_call: TRBV27; j_call: TRBJ1-2; clone_size: many; d_call: .; cdr3_aa: CASSFRIPSLGANYGYTF; cdr3_nt: TGTGCCAGCAGTTTCAGGATCCCGTCGCTCGGGGCCAACTATGGCTACACCTTC
v_call: TRBV5-1; j_call: TRBJ1-1; clone_size: many; d_call: .; cdr3_aa: CASSFTREVMNTEAFF; cdr3_nt: TGCGCCAGCAGCTTTACACGGGAGGTAATGAACACTGAAGCTTTCTTT
v_call: TRBV7-8; j_call: TRBJ2-3; clone_size: few; d_call: TRBD2; cdr3_aa: CASSLVSLAGEYSTDTQYF; cdr3_nt: TGTGCCAGCAGCTTAGTATCCCTAGCGGGAGAATACAGCACAGATACGCAGTATTTT
v_call: TRBV19; j_call: TRBJ1-1; clone_size: few; d_call: .; cdr3_aa: CASSTRQLAEAFF; cdr3_nt: TGTGCCAGTAGTACAAGACAGTTAGCCGAAGCTTTCTTT
v_call: TRBV6-2/TRBV6-3; j_call: TRBJ1-5; clone_size: few; d_call: TRBD1; cdr3_aa: CASSLQGVYGNQPQHF; cdr3_nt: TGTGCCAGCAGTCTTCAGGGGGTTTACGGCAATCAGCCCCAGCATTTT
v_call: TRBV15; j_call: TRBJ2-7; clone_size: many; d_call: .; cdr3_aa: CATSRELRASYEQYF; cdr3_nt: TGTGCCACCAGCAGAGAATTGCGGGCATCATACGAGCAGTACTTC
v_call: TRBV4-1; j_call: TRBJ2-4; clone_size: few; d_call: TRBD2; cdr3_aa: CASSSIGTSGLIQYF; cdr3_nt: TGCGCCAGCAGCTCGATCGGGACTAGCGGGCTAATTCAGTACTTC
v_call: TRBV12-3/TRBV12-4; j_call: TRBJ2-5; clone_size: many; d_call: TRBD1; cdr3_aa: CASSEGQGGLETQYF; cdr3_nt: TGTGCCAGCAGTGAAGGACAGGGTGGGCTCGAGACCCAGTACTTC
v_call: TRBV5-1; j_call: TRBJ2-7; clone_size: .; d_call: TRBD1; cdr3_aa: CASSSPTGGAEQYF; cdr3_nt: TGCGCCAGCAGCTCACCGACAGGGGGCGCCGAGCAGTACTTC
v_call: TRBV7-3; j_call: TRBJ2-1; clone_size: many; d_call: TRBD2; cdr3_aa: CASSLGLHNEQFF; cdr3_nt: TGTGCCAGCAGTTTGGGACTACACAATGAGCAGTTCTTC
v_call: TRBV12-3/TRBV12-4; j_call: TRBJ2-2; clone_size: .; d_call: TRBD1; cdr3_aa: CASSLGQGARTGELFF; cdr3_nt: TGTGCCAGCAGTTTAGGCCAGGGGGCGCGCACCGGGGAGCTGTTTTTT
v_call: TRBV12-3/TRBV12-4; j_call: TRBJ1-2; clone_size: many; d_call: .; cdr3_aa: CASSRDGGARGYTF; cdr3_nt: TGTGCCAGCAGTCGAGATGGGGGAGCTCGTGGCTACACCTTC
v_call: TRBV4-3; j_call: TRBJ2-2; clone_size: many; d_call: TRBD1; cdr3_aa: CASSRAGTGNTGELFF; cdr3_nt: TGCGCCAGCAGCCGAGCCGGGACAGGGAACACCGGGGAGCTGTTTTTT
v_call: TRBV27; j_call: TRBJ1-1; clone_size: many; d_call: .; cdr3_aa: CASSFGGPNTEAFF; cdr3_nt: TGTGCCAGCAGTTTTGGGGGCCCGAACACTGAAGCTTTCTTT
v_call: TRBV20-1; j_call: TRBJ2-3; clone_size: many; d_call: TRBD2; cdr3_aa: CSASLAGPDTQYF; cdr3_nt: TGCAGTGCTAGCCTAGCGGGACCAGATACGCAGTATTTT
v_call: TRBV10-3; j_call: TRBJ2-2; clone_size: many; d_call: TRBD1; cdr3_aa: CAISSTGGNANTGELFF; cdr3_nt: TGTGCCATCAGCAGTACAGGGGGGAACGCGAACACCGGGGAGCTGTTTTTT
v_call: TRBV6-5; j_call: TRBJ1-1; clone_size: many; d_call: TRBD1; cdr3_aa: CASSYSTGEWTAEAFF; cdr3_nt: TGTGCCAGCAGTTACTCGACAGGGGAATGGACGGCTGAAGCTTTCTTT
v_call: TRBV5-1; j_call: TRBJ2-5; clone_size: .; d_call: .; cdr3_aa: CASHTGFGETQYF; cdr3_nt: TGCGCCAGCCACACGGGATTTGGGGAGACCCAGTACTTC
v_call: TRBV29-1; j_call: TRBJ2-1; clone_size: many; d_call: TRBD2; cdr3_aa: CSVASSGAYNEQFF; cdr3_nt: TGCAGCGTTGCGAGTAGCGGGGCCTACAATGAGCAGTTCTTC
v_call: TRBV6-1; j_call: TRBJ2-7; clone_size: many; d_call: TRBD2; cdr3_aa: CASSPMTSGTPYEQYF; cdr3_nt: TGTGCCAGCAGTCCTATGACTAGCGGGACCCCCTACGAGCAGTACTTC
v_call: TRBV7-2; j_call: TRBJ1-1; clone_size: many; d_call: TRBD1; cdr3_aa: CASSMGTGRLGFF; cdr3_nt: TGTGCCAGCAGCATGGGGACAGGGAGACTTGGTTTCTTT
v_call: TRBV29-1; j_call: TRBJ2-1; clone_size: .; d_call: .; cdr3_aa: CSVDQRATYNEQFF; cdr3_nt: TGCAGCGTTGACCAGCGGGCCACCTACAATGAGCAGTTCTTC
v_call: TRBV24-1; j_call: TRBJ1-2; clone_size: many; d_call: TRBD1; cdr3_aa: CATSAGQATGGYTF; cdr3_nt: TGTGCCACCAGTGCGGGACAGGCGACGGGAGGCTACACCTTC
v_call: TRBV20-1; j_call: TRBJ1-1; clone_size: many; d_call: TRBD1; cdr3_aa: CSALGRGRLDTEAFF; cdr3_nt: TGCAGTGCTTTAGGGAGGGGGCGGTTGGACACTGAAGCTTTCTTT
v_call: TRBV12-3/TRBV12-4; j_call: TRBJ2-5; clone_size: many; d_call: .; cdr3_aa: CASSRPFGETQYF; cdr3_nt: TGTGCCAGCAGTCGACCCTTCGGCGAGACCCAGTACTTC
v_call: TRBV20-1; j_call: TRBJ2-1; clone_size: .; d_call: .; cdr3_aa: CCAREGPISYNEQFF; cdr3_nt: TGCTGTGCTAGAGAGGGACCAATCTCCTACAATGAGCAGTTCTTC
v_call: TRBV10-3; j_call: TRBJ1-6; clone_size: .; d_call: .; cdr3_aa: CAISEWFGGSVSPLHF; cdr3_nt: TGTGCCATCAGTGAGTGGTTTGGGGGGTCCGTTTCACCCCTCCACTTT
v_call: TRBV7-2; j_call: TRBJ2-1; clone_size: many; d_call: .; cdr3_aa: CASSLVSTVDNEQFF; cdr3_nt: TGTGCCAGCAGCTTAGTTTCCACCGTTGACAATGAGCAGTTCTTC
v_call: TRBV5-1; j_call: TRBJ2-7; clone_size: many; d_call: TRBD1; cdr3_aa: CASSPRDRGEQYF; cdr3_nt: TGCGCCAGCAGCCCCCGGGACAGGGGCGAGCAGTACTTC
v_call: TRBV4-2; j_call: TRBJ2-2; clone_size: many; d_call: .; cdr3_aa: CASSLYLTVPGELFF; cdr3_nt: TGTGCCAGCAGCCTTTACCTAACCGTCCCCGGGGAGCTGTTTTTT
v_call: TRBV7-9; j_call: TRBJ2-3; clone_size: many; d_call: .; cdr3_aa: CASSSSTDTQYF; cdr3_nt: TGTGCCAGCAGTTCTAGCACAGATACGCAGTATTTT
v_call: TRBV5-6; j_call: TRBJ1-1; clone_size: many; d_call: .; cdr3_aa: CASSLVGKTEAFF; cdr3_nt: TGTGCCAGCAGCCTGGTGGGGAAGACTGAAGCTTTCTTT
v_call: TRBV5-6; j_call: TRBJ1-1; clone_size: many; d_call: .; cdr3_aa: CASTFSDGYTEAFF; cdr3_nt: TGTGCCAGCACCTTTTCGGACGGATACACTGAAGCTTTCTTT
v_call: TRBV14; j_call: TRBJ2-7; clone_size: .; d_call: TRBD2; cdr3_aa: CASSQGGLAGYSYEQYF; cdr3_nt: TGTGCCAGCAGCCAAGGAGGACTAGCGGGCTACTCCTACGAGCAGTACTTC
v_call: TRBV7-2; j_call: TRBJ2-7; clone_size: many; d_call: .; cdr3_aa: CASSLGAGPYEQYF; cdr3_nt: TGTGCCAGCAGCTTAGGTGCCGGTCCCTACGAGCAGTACTTC
v_call: TRBV27; j_call: TRBJ1-2; clone_size: .; d_call: .; cdr3_aa: CASSFSTGLPNYGYTF; cdr3_nt: TGTGCCAGCAGTTTCAGTACAGGCCTTCCGAACTATGGCTACACCTTC
v_call: TRBV4-3; j_call: TRBJ2-1; clone_size: many; d_call: TRBD1; cdr3_aa: CASSQVGGQGYSEQFF; cdr3_nt: TGCGCCAGCAGCCAAGTAGGGGGACAGGGATATTCTGAGCAGTTCTTC
v_call: TRBV20-1; j_call: TRBJ2-1; clone_size: .; d_call: .; cdr3_aa: CSAREGGHNEQFF; cdr3_nt: TGCAGTGCTAGAGAGGGCGGGCACAATGAGCAGTTCTTC
v_call: TRBV27; j_call: TRBJ2-5; clone_size: many; d_call: TRBD2; cdr3_aa: CASSFNPGTSGGARETQYF; cdr3_nt: TGTGCCAGCAGTTTCAACCCCGGGACTAGCGGGGGGGCCCGAGAGACCCAGTACTTC
v_call: TRBV29-1; j_call: TRBJ2-5; clone_size: many; d_call: .; cdr3_aa: CSVVRGAHETQYF; cdr3_nt: TGCAGCGTTGTGAGGGGTGCCCACGAGACCCAGTACTTC
v_call: TRBV9; j_call: TRBJ2-7; clone_size: few; d_call: .; cdr3_aa: CASSVEGRAHEQYF; cdr3_nt: TGTGCCAGCAGCGTAGAGGGCAGGGCCCACGAGCAGTACTTC
v_call: TRBV6-1; j_call: TRBJ1-2; clone_size: few; d_call: TRBD1; cdr3_aa: CASSGQGAGSYGYTF; cdr3_nt: TGTGCCAGCAGTGGGCAGGGGGCGGGTAGCTATGGCTACACCTTC
v_call: TRBV7-8; j_call: TRBJ2-1; clone_size: few; d_call: TRBD2; cdr3_aa: CASSLAAGGRGYNEQFF; cdr3_nt: TGTGCCAGCAGCTTAGCTGCGGGGGGTCGAGGGTACAATGAGCAGTTCTTC
v_call: TRBV4-3; j_call: TRBJ2-1; clone_size: many; d_call: TRBD2; cdr3_aa: CASSQETGRALPYNEQFF; cdr3_nt: TGCGCCAGCAGCCAAGAAACCGGGAGGGCCCTCCCCTACAATGAGCAGTTCTTC
v_call: TRBV12-3/TRBV12-4; j_call: TRBJ2-7; clone_size: many; d_call: .; cdr3_aa: CASSSLGITYEQYF; cdr3_nt: TGTGCCAGCAGTTCGCTAGGTATCACCTACGAGCAGTACTTC
v_call: TRBV28; j_call: TRBJ2-3; clone_size: many; d_call: .; cdr3_aa: CASIPLATSTDTQYF; cdr3_nt: TGTGCCAGTATTCCTCTAGCGACTAGCACAGATACGCAGTATTTT
v_call: TRBV4-1; j_call: TRBJ1-3; clone_size: many; d_call: .; cdr3_aa: CASSPEATGNTIYF; cdr3_nt: TGCGCCAGCAGCCCCGAGGCTACGGGAAACACCATATATTTT
v_call: TRBV20-1; j_call: TRBJ2-5; clone_size: many; d_call: .; cdr3_aa: CSASKLQETQYF; cdr3_nt: TGCAGTGCTAGTAAACTCCAAGAGACCCAGTACTTC
v_call: TRBV20-1; j_call: TRBJ2-1; clone_size: many; d_call: .; cdr3_aa: CSARETRSSYNEQFF; cdr3_nt: TGCAGTGCTAGAGAGACACGGAGCTCCTACAATGAGCAGTTCTTC
v_call: TRBV7-2; j_call: TRBJ1-2; clone_size: many; d_call: TRBD1; cdr3_aa: CASSPRAGGRTFYGYTF; cdr3_nt: TGTGCCAGCAGCCCCCGTGCAGGGGGGCGCACCTTCTATGGCTACACCTTC
v_call: TRBV28; j_call: TRBJ2-7; clone_size: many; d_call: TRBD2; cdr3_aa: CASSFPPAGVYEQYF; cdr3_nt: TGTGCCAGCAGTTTCCCACCGGCGGGAGTGTACGAGCAGTACTTC
v_call: TRBV2; j_call: TRBJ1-1; clone_size: many; d_call: TRBD1; cdr3_aa: CASSDVGTGINTEAFF; cdr3_nt: TGTGCCAGCAGTGACGTCGGGACAGGGATTAACACTGAAGCTTTCTTT
v_call: TRBV7-2; j_call: TRBJ2-1; clone_size: many; d_call: TRBD2; cdr3_aa: CASSLGLAENEQFF; cdr3_nt: TGTGCCAGCAGTTTGGGACTAGCGGAGAATGAGCAGTTCTTC
v_call: TRBV10-3; j_call: TRBJ1-1; clone_size: many; d_call: .; cdr3_aa: CAISDRDTNTEAFF; cdr3_nt: TGTGCCATCAGTGACCGGGATACGAACACTGAAGCTTTCTTT
v_call: TRBV27; j_call: TRBJ2-1; clone_size: few; d_call: TRBD2; cdr3_aa: CASSRSHPGGKYNEQFF; cdr3_nt: TGTGCCAGCAGTCGCTCCCATCCGGGGGGGAAATACAATGAGCAGTTCTTC